This TCR beta chain appears in the sequencing data of a study of blood T cell repertoires in COVID-19. Study-wide context: Spain, Italy and the United States supplied samples that represented acute and convalescent COVID-19. Nucleic acid was either cDNA or gDNA, and it came from T cells, B-cell-depleted T cells, or PBMCs.

Germline CDR1 reads GTSNPN; CDR2 reads SVGIG (reference sequence). Trimming at V came to 4 bases and at J to 8 bases, leaving 7 bases not matched to a gene. This CDR3 region has 13 residues. This clone was seen once. In the original analysis: Amplification of reference gene primers provided the estimated nucleated cell counts. Profiled with immunoSEQ multiplex PCR; TCRdb holds only in-frame clones, not every one. V, J and clone size are those of that table, while D and trimming were read from the DNA. Found here are about 240,000 clones, roughly four fifths of them singletons; the top ten hold around 9.6%.

This TCR came from a woman of 80 years or more with acute or convalescent COVID-19. The sample was peripheral blood. The V call is TRBV30, the J call TRBJ2-1, with 8 bases identical to TRBD2. CDR3 sequence reads: CAWNGGVDHEQFF. DNA for the CDR3: TGTGCCTGGAACGGGGGGGTTGACCATGAGCAGTTCTTC.